Sequencing of this T cell receptor beta chain was carried out in a study of radiation and T cells in renal cell carcinoma. Study conclusions and caveats: In blood, top tumor clones expanded by 2 weeks, shrinking by 4.

Using immunoSEQ multiplex PCR, the repertoire was profiled, and TCRdb retains in-frame clones only, with some absent. The repertoire holds 120,000 to 150,000 clones, with approximately 86% as singletons. Described time point: blood 4 weeks post-SBRT, at nephrectomy. As to treatment: 15 Gy SBRT to primary tumor, nephrectomy 4 weeks later. Nephrectomy followed 15 Gy stereotactic body radiation by 4 weeks. Radiation-treated patients gave blood at baseline, week 2 and week 4. Germline V lookup: CDR1 SGHVT, CDR2 SQSDAQ. V was cut by 5 bases and J by 3 bases, with 13 bases left in between. The CDR3 runs to 14 residues. A note on this clone: What it binds is unknown.

The sequence was collected from a woman in her forties or fifties with renal cell carcinoma. The V gene is TRBV7-4, the J gene TRBJ1-1; D possibly corresponds to TRBD1 (5 bases). The starting material was blood, obtained from a patient whose treatment included radiotherapy and nephrectomy. The chain's CDR3 is CASSPLGGDTEAFF. CDR3 nucleotide sequence: TGTGCCAGCAGCCCACTCGGGGGAGACACTGAAGCTTTCTTT.